Sequencing of this T cell receptor beta chain was carried out in a study of T cell repertoires in cytomegalovirus infection. The wider study: CMV epitopes in the study were HLA-C-restricted (recently identified) and HLA-B-restricted (well studied). Indications came from public TCR beta signatures; they pointed to CMV infection and to a matching HLA type. General study findings and limits: Cumulated frequencies of public TCR beta families served to identify carriers of CMV plus the relevant HLA. Dominant in the ex vivo response were TCR beta clonotypes restricted by HLA-C and specific for CMV.

Points on this clonotype: The target antigen is unknown.

Via MiXCR, TCRdb re-called the reads, giving one row per CDR3 protein. The top ten hold 13% of the sample, which has about 920,000 distinct CDR3 sequences, about 33% seen once. The receptor's source is a human donor in good health (CMV status not recorded). Some clones in this sample may be carry-over from other donors' samples. The sample here was cultured CD8+ T cells from PBMCs, taken from culture after CMV antigen stimulation.

The CDR3 nucleotides read TGTGCCAGCAGTTTGATAGCGGGGGGCCCCAGCTCCTACAATGAGCAGTTCTTC. Translating it yields CASSLIAGGPSSYNEQFF. The rearrangement joins TRBV28 to TRBJ2-1, with 10 bases fitting TRBD2. The V gene's germline CDR1 is MDHEN and CDR2 SYDVKM. The J segment lost 0 bases and the V segment lost 3 bases, leaving 8 bases of the junction unmatched. CDR3 length equals 18 residues.